These 21 T cell receptor beta chains came from one sample sequenced in a study of blood T cells in healthy people across ages. For the second PCR, which ran for 7 to 11 cycles, a sample-barcoded 5' primer and a J-beta primer mix were used. TCRdb itself ran the 5' RACE reads through MiXCR, one entry per CDR3 protein. This table has some 1,800,000 distinct CDR3 sequences, around 40% appearing once. Input material: blood. The receptors were sampled from a human donor in good health.

This clonotype showed up many times. The chain employs TRBV4-2 and TRBJ2-1, with 8 positions matching TRBD2. V shed 1 base, J shed 6 bases, and the junction held 5 bases outside the gene matches. CDR1 and CDR2 from the germline V gene are LGHNA and YNFKEQ. The length of the CDR3 is 15 residues. The CDR3 spells CASSQVSGGSNEQFF. The CDR3 nucleotides are TGTGCCAGCAGCCAAGTGAGCGGGGGTTCCAATGAGCAGTTCTTC.

The V gene is TRBV12-3 or TRBV12-4, the J gene TRBJ1-4; unclear D gene. The CDR3 is 12 amino acids. V dropped 6 bases and J dropped 10 bases, with 12 bases sitting between them. DNA for the CDR3: TGTGCCAGCAGCCCAACCCGGGGAAAACTGTTTTTT. Amino acid sequence: CASSPTRGKLFF.

This clonotype occurred many times. The gene calls are TRBV7-8 and TRBJ2-5, with 7 positions matching TRBD1. This CDR3 has 15 residues. Germline values: CDR1 SGHVS, CDR2 FQNEAQ. J gave up 2 bases and V 6 bases, and 9 bases lay outside the gene matches. CDR3 sequence: CASSSHPGQQETQYF. CDR3 coding DNA: TGTGCCAGCAGTTCACACCCGGGACAGCAAGAGACCCAGTACTTC.

This chain joins TRBV7-2 and TRBJ2-6, with D hard to call. The germline V gene encodes CDR1 SGHTA and CDR2 FQGNSA. The V and J ends lost 0 bases and 2 bases respectively, with 8 bases between them. This CDR3 region has 16 residues. The DNA for the CDR3 is TGTGCCAGCAGCTTAGCGAGTGGGACTGGGGCCAACGTCCTGACTTTC. It is translated as CASSLASGTGANVLTF.

The rearrangement joins TRBV4-3 to TRBJ2-3; D ambiguous. Germline CDR1 LGHNA, CDR2 YSLEER. The CDR3 length is 15 residues. Trimming pared 0 bases from V and 3 bases from J, leaving 10 bases between. The DNA for the CDR3 is TGCGCCAGCAGCCAAGATATAGTTTTGACAGATACGCAGTATTTT. Translated: CASSQDIVLTDTQYF.

The CDR3 nucleotides are TGTGCCAGCAGCCAAGCAGAGTCTGAGCAGTTCTTC. This sequence encodes CASSQAESEQFF. This chain links TRBV3-1 with TRBJ2-1, with D uncertain. V was shortened by 1 base and J by 9 bases, with 7 bases between the two germline ends. CDR3 size: 12 residues. The germline V gene encodes CDR1 LGHDT and CDR2 YNNKEL (reference sequence).

The V gene is TRBV5-1, the J gene TRBJ1-1; D gene ambiguous. CDR1 is SGHRS and CDR2 is YFSETQ in the germline V gene. The CDR3 spans 14 residues. Trimming left V 0 bases short and J 0 bases short, with 6 bases between. CDR3 sequence: CASSLAQMNTEAFF. DNA for the CDR3: TGCGCCAGCAGCTTGGCCCAGATGAACACTGAAGCTTTCTTT.

This clonotype was counted a few times. The chain couples TRBV7-8 to TRBJ2-2, with D possibly TRBD2 on 5 matching bases. The CDR3 sequence is 15 residues long. The V end was cut by 5 bases, the J end by 3 bases, with 13 bases between. Germline lookup yields CDR1 SGHVS and CDR2 FQNEAQ. CDR3 coding DNA: TGTGCCAGCAGCCGGAGTTCGCGGGACACCGGGGAGCTGTTTTTT. Translation: CASSRSSRDTGELFF.

The rearrangement links TRBV12-3 or TRBV12-4 to TRBJ2-7; 13 bases line up with TRBD2. With V trimmed by 3 bases and J by 0 bases, 8 bases remained unmatched. The CDR3 extends over 18 amino acids. For the CDR3, the DNA is TGTGCCAGCAGTTTGGGAACTAGCGGGGGGGCAACCTCCTACGAGCAGTACTTC. It yields the protein CASSLGTSGGATSYEQYF.

The CDR3 DNA reads as TGCGCCAGCAGCCTGAACCGGGGGACGGGCCAGCCCCAGCATTTT. Translated, it gives CASSLNRGTGQPQHF. This chain uses TRBV4-3 with TRBJ1-5; D possibly corresponds to TRBD1 (5 bases). Germline V gene lookup returns CDR1 LGHNA and CDR2 YSLEER. This CDR3 region has 15 residues. The V gene lost 4 bases and the J gene lost 7 bases, with 17 bases spanning the gap.

This clonotype showed up just once. V gene TRBV4-3 combines with J gene TRBJ2-4; TRBD1 matches 7 bases. The CDR3 has 15 residues. The germline CDR1 and CDR2 sequences are LGHNA and YSLEER. V shed 4 bases, J shed 1 base, and the junction held 4 bases outside the gene matches. The CDR3 region is CASSRTGDAKNIQYF. CDR3 in DNA: TGCGCCAGCAGCCGCACAGGGGACGCCAAAAACATTCAGTACTTC.

The CDR3 spells CASSLYQGLGETQYF. As DNA, the CDR3 is TGTGCCAGCAGCTTGTATCAGGGGCTCGGAGAGACCCAGTACTTC. This chain links TRBV5-6 with TRBJ2-7; weak D call: TRBD1 (6 bases). The J call may not be correct, given that the DNA end is closer to TRBJ2-5. Per germline, CDR1 SGHDT and CDR2 YYEEEE. The CDR3 length is 15 residues.

The sample holds a few counts of this clonotype. The chain joins TRBV5-5 to TRBJ2-1; a possible D gene is TRBD1 (7 bases). V was clipped by 0 bases and J by 0 bases, with 13 bases between them. CDR1 is SGHKS, CDR2 YYEKEE, per germline (reference sequence). The CDR3 totals 17 residues. CDR3: CASSLAGGGLSYNEQFF. The DNA of the CDR3 is TGTGCCAGCAGCTTGGCCGGAGGGGGCCTCTCCTACAATGAGCAGTTCTTC.

This clonotype appeared a single time. The chain employs TRBV12-3 or TRBV12-4 and TRBJ2-2; 7 nucleotides agree with TRBD1. This CDR3 has 14 amino acids. V lost 5 bases to trimming and J lost 13 bases; unmatched junction nucleotides: 13. CDR3 region: CASSPSTGMGRLFF. CDR3 nucleotide sequence: TGTGCCAGCAGTCCCTCGACAGGGATGGGGCGGCTGTTTTTT.

This sequence joins TRBV7-8 and TRBJ2-5; D might be TRBD2 (5 bases). Judging by the DNA end, TRBJ2-7 fits better; the J call may be wrong. The germline V gene encodes CDR1 SGHVS and CDR2 FQNEAQ. The CDR3 runs to 15 residues. Here the CDR3 reads CASSRSRTVTYEQYF. As DNA, the CDR3 is TGTGCCAGCAGCCGTTCAAGGACTGTTACCTACGAGCAGTACTTC.

This clonotype has a handful of counts. The chain joins TRBV9 to TRBJ2-7; 9 nucleotides line up with TRBD1. Germline CDR1 SGDLS, CDR2 YYNGEE. The CDR3 totals 15 residues. J was trimmed by 4 bases and V by 0 bases; bases with no gene match: 5. CDR3 protein: CASSVEGTGMYEQYF. In nucleotides, the CDR3 is TGTGCCAGCAGCGTAGAAGGGACAGGGATGTACGAGCAGTACTTC.

This sequence joins TRBV12-3 or TRBV12-4 and TRBJ1-1; 9 bases align to TRBD1. The CDR3 extends over 18 amino acids. With 6 bases clipped from V and 2 bases from J, the junction kept 16 bases outside the gene matches. The CDR3 nucleotides are TGTGCCAGCAGAAATGCCGGGACAGGGACCTTAGATAACACTGAAGCTTTCTTT. It encodes CASRNAGTGTLDNTEAFF.

V and J are TRBV12-3 or TRBV12-4 and TRBJ1-4; 7 bases are a match to TRBD1. Trimming removed 5 bases from V and 7 bases from J; junction bases left unmatched: 10. CDR3 length equals 15 residues. The CDR3 loop is CASSPSRQGVEKLFF. The CDR3 region has the DNA TGTGCCAGCAGTCCGAGTAGACAGGGTGTTGAAAAACTGTTTTTT.

This clonotype was counted only a few times. V gene TRBV4-1 combines with J gene TRBJ1-2; D perhaps matches TRBD1 (5 bases). The germline V and J ends were trimmed by 1 base and 1 base, with 7 bases remaining between them. Germline CDR1 reads MGHRA; CDR2 reads YSYEKL. CDR3 length: 14 residues. CDR3 region: CASSQGQNNYGYTF. The CDR3 DNA follows: TGCGCCAGCAGCCAAGGACAGAATAACTATGGCTACACCTTC.

The chain joins TRBV7-9 to TRBJ2-1; D gene unclear. Germline V gene lookup returns CDR1 SEHNR and CDR2 FQNEAQ (reference sequence). This CDR3 contains 15 residues. The V and J ends lost 4 bases and 10 bases respectively, with 20 bases between them. The CDR3 nucleotides are TGTGCCAGCAGCTCGCTTACAAAGACGGGCCCCGAGCAGTTCTTC. Protein product: CASSSLTKTGPEQFF.

The CDR3 region is CSVEDTGLLETQYF. The CDR3 DNA is TGCAGCGTTGAAGATACAGGACTCCTGGAGACCCAGTACTTC. The chain links TRBV29-1 to TRBJ2-5; either TRBD1 or TRBD2 may fit D (5 bases each). The CDR3 totals 14 residues. From germline, CDR1 is SQVTM and CDR2 ANQGSEA. The V gene lost 0 bases and the J gene lost 5 bases, with 13 bases spanning the gap.